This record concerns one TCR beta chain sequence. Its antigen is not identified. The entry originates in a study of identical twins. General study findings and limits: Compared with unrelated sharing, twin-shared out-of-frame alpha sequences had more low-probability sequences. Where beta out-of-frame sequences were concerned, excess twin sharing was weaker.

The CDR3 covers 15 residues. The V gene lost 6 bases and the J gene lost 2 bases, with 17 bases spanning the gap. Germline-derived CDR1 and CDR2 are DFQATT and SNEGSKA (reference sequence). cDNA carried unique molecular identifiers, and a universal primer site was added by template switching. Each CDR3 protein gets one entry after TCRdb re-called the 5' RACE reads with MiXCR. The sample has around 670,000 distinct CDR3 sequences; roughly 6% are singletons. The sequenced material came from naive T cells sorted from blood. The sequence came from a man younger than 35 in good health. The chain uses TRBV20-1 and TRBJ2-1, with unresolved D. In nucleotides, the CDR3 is TGCAGTGCGCCGGACGCTGCTGAGGCCTACAATGAGCAGTTCTTC. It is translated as CSAPDAAEAYNEQFF.